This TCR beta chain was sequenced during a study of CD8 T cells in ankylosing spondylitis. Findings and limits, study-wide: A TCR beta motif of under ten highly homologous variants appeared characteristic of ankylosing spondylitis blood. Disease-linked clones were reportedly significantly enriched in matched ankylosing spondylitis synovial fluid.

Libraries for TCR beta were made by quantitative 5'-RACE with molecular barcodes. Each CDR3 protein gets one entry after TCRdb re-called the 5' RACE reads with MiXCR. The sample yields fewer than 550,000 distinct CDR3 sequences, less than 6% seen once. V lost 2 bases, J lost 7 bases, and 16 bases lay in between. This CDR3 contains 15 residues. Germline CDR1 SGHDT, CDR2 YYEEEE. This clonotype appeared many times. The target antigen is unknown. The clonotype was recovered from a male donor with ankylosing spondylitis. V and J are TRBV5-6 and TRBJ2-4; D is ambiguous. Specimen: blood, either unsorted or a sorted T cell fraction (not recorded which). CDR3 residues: CASSFAWTLGNIQYF. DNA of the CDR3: TGTGCCAGCAGCTTCGCCTGGACCCTGGGGAACATTCAGTACTTC.